This note documents a single T cell receptor (beta chain) sequence. What it binds is unknown. One base away lies a much larger clone, so this may be a sequencing read error. The data derive from a study of blood T cells in healthy people across ages. Whole-study results and caveats: Strong correlation existed between TCR beta diversity and naive T cell percentage.

The second PCR ran about 7 to 12 cycles with a sample-barcoded 5' primer and J-beta primers. TCRdb re-derived calls from the 5' RACE reads in MiXCR, one entry per CDR3 protein. The sample has some 880,000 distinct CDR3 sequences; about 36% are singletons. The trim removed 3 bases at V and 7 bases at J, leaving 19 bases unmatched. The CDR3 covers 19 residues. J is TRBJ2-7 and V is TRBV12-3 or TRBV12-4; 12 bases agree with TRBD1. This TCR came from a man between 18 and 29 years old in good health. Material for sequencing was blood. The CDR3 spells CASSLRPPVPGQGADEQYF. The CDR3 DNA reads TGTGCCAGCAGTTTGCGGCCCCCCGTACCGGGACAGGGGGCTGATGAGCAGTACTTC.